The rows below give T cell receptor beta chains drawn from one sample of a study of T-cell reconstitution after alpha-beta-depleted transplantation in children. TCRdb reanalysed the PCR reads using MiXCR and keeps one entry per CDR3 protein. The sample yields 500,000 or so distinct CDR3 sequences, about an eighth seen once. The source material was PBMCs, mostly from graft donor cells, sampled 180 days after TCRalphabeta/CD19-depleted stem cell transplant. These receptors originate from a female patient between 2 and 15 years old who had a stem cell transplant for aplastic anemia, so the T cells may come from the graft donor. Both conserved end residues are part of each CDR3. The D gene is left open where the match is weak. Expanded clones are given a class, and other clones once, few, many or no size at all.

d_gene: .; abundance: few; v_gene: TRBV25-1; j_gene: TRBJ1-1; CDR3nt: TGTGCCAGCAGTGAATATAGGCTGTCGAACACTGAAGCTTTCTTT; CDR3aa: CASSEYRLSNTEAFF
d_gene: TRBD2; abundance: .; v_gene: TRBV18; j_gene: TRBJ2-7; CDR3nt: TGTGCCAGCTCGTACCAGGAATTAGGACTAGCGGGAGCAGCCTACGAGCAGTACTTC; CDR3aa: CASSYQELGLAGAAYEQYF
d_gene: .; abundance: few; v_gene: TRBV20-1; j_gene: TRBJ2-4; CDR3nt: TGCAGTGCTAGAAGAATGGGCAAAAACATTCAGTACTTC; CDR3aa: CSARRMGKNIQYF
d_gene: TRBD1; abundance: .; v_gene: TRBV28; j_gene: TRBJ1-5; CDR3nt: TGTGCCAGCAGTTTAGTGGGACAGGGGGCTGTGCGCAATCAGCCCCAGCATTTT; CDR3aa: CASSLVGQGAVRNQPQHF
d_gene: TRBD1; abundance: .; v_gene: TRBV6-1; j_gene: TRBJ1-2; CDR3nt: TGTGCCAGCAGCTCGATCGGACAGGGACCTAACTATGGCTACACCTTC; CDR3aa: CASSSIGQGPNYGYTF
d_gene: TRBD2; abundance: .; v_gene: TRBV20-1; j_gene: TRBJ2-1; CDR3nt: TGCAGTGCTAGAGATCCTAGCGGGAGAGATGAGCAGTTCTTC; CDR3aa: CSARDPSGRDEQFF
d_gene: TRBD1; abundance: few; v_gene: TRBV7-9; j_gene: TRBJ1-5; CDR3nt: TGTGCCAGCAGCACCACGGCAGGGGGGTTTAATCAGCCCCAGCATTTT; CDR3aa: CASSTTAGGFNQPQHF
d_gene: .; abundance: .; v_gene: TRBV7-2; j_gene: TRBJ2-5; CDR3nt: TGTGCCAGCAGCTTAGCGCAGTCCTTCCAAGAGACCCAGTACTTC; CDR3aa: CASSLAQSFQETQYF
d_gene: TRBD2; abundance: .; v_gene: TRBV28; j_gene: TRBJ2-1; CDR3nt: TGTGCCAGCAGGCCGGGACTAGCATGGTATGAGCAGTTCTTC; CDR3aa: CASRPGLAWYEQFF
d_gene: TRBD2; abundance: few; v_gene: TRBV20-1; j_gene: TRBJ2-1; CDR3nt: TGCAGTGCTTGGTCGACTAGCGGGAACTATGAGCAGTTCTTC; CDR3aa: CSAWSTSGNYEQFF